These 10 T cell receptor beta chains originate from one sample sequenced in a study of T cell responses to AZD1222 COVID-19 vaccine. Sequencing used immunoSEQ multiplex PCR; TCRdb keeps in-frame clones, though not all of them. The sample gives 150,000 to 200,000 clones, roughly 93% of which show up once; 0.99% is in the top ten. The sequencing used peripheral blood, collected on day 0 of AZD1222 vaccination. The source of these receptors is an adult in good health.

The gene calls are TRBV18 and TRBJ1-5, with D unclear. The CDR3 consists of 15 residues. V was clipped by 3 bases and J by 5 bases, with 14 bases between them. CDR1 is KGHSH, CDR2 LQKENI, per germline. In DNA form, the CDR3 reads TGTGCCAGCTCACCCACCGATGGTAGGGATCAGCCCCAGCATTTT. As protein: CASSPTDGRDQPQHF.

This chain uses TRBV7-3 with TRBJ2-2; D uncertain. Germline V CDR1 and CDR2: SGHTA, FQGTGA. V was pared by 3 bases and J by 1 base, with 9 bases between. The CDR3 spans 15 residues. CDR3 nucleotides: TGTGCCAGCAGCTTCGATGGACGGAACACCGGGGAGCTGTTTTTT. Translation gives CASSFDGRNTGELFF.

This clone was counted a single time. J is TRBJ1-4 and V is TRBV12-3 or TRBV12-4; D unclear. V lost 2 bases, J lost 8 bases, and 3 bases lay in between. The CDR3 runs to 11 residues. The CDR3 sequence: CASSLKEKLFF. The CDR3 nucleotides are TGTGCCAGCAGTTTAAAGGAAAAACTGTTTTTT.

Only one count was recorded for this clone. Written as DNA, the CDR3 is TGTGCCAGCAGCTTAGAGACAGGGGTCACGAACACTGAAGCTTTCTTT. This encodes CASSLETGVTNTEAFF. This sequence joins TRBV7-8 and TRBJ1-1; 8 bases agree with TRBD1. CDR1 and CDR2 (germline): SGHVS, FQNEAQ. The junction had 5 bases not matched to a gene; V was cut back by 1 base and J by 1 base. CDR3 length: 16 residues.

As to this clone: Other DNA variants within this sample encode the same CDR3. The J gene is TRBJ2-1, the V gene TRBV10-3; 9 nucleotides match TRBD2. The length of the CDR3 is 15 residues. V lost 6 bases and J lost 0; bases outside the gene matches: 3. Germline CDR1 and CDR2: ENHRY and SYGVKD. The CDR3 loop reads CAISDSGGSYNEQFF. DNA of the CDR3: TGTGCCATCAGCGATAGCGGGGGCTCCTACAATGAGCAGTTCTTC.

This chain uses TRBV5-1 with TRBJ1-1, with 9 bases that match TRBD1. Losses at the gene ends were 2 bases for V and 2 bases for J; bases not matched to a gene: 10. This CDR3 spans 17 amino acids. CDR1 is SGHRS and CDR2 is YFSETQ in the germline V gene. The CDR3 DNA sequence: TGCGCCAGCAGCTTTACCGGGACAGGGCACCTAAACACTGAAGCTTTCTTT. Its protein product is CASSFTGTGHLNTEAFF.

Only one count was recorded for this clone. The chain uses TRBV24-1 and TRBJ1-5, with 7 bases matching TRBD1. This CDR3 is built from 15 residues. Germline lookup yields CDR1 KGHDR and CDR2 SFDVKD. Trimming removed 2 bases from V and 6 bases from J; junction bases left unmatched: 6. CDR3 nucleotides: TGTGCCACCAGTGATTCAGGGGGGTTCGGTCAGCCCCAGCATTTT. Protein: CATSDSGGFGQPQHF.

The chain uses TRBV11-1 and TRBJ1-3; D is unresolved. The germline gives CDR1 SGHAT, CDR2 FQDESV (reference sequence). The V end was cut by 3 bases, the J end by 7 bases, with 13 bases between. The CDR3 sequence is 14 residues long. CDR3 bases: TGTGCCAGCAGCTTCGGCGTCCTGGGGAACACCATATATTTT. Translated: CASSFGVLGNTIYF.

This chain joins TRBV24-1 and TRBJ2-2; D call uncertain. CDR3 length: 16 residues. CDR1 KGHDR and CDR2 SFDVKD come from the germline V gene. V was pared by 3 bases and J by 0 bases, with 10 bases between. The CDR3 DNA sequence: TGTGCCACCAGTGATCCCTCTGTGACGAACACCGGGGAGCTGTTTTTT. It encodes CATSDPSVTNTGELFF.

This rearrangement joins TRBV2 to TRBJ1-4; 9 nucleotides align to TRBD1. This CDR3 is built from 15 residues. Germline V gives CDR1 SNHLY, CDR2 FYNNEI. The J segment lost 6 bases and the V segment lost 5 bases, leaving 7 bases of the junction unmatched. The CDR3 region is CASSYTGTGYEKLFF. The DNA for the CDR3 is TGTGCCAGCAGTTACACCGGGACAGGGTATGAAAAACTGTTTTTT.